These 21 T cell receptor beta chains came from one sample sequenced in a study of blood T cell repertoires in COVID-19. TCRdb keeps only in-frame clones here, not all; method: immunoSEQ multiplex PCR. The sample lists 350,000 to 450,000 clones; roughly 90% were seen once. The sequenced material came from PBMCs or T cells enriched from blood (not recorded which). These receptor sequences come from a woman in her 40s who had been exposed to COVID-19.

The chain combines TRBV7-9 with TRBJ1-1; TRBD1 is a possible D gene (5 bases). The CDR3 spans 15 residues. V dropped 5 bases and J dropped 4 bases, with 17 bases sitting between them. CDR1 is SEHNR, CDR2 FQNEAQ, per germline (reference sequence). The CDR3 DNA follows: TGTGCCAGCAGCCCGAGTTGGCAGGGAGGCACTGAAGCTTTCTTT. This translates into CASSPSWQGGTEAFF.

In this sample, this clone turned up once. The CDR3 DNA is TGTGCCAGCAGTGAAGATGGGGGCTGGACAGATACGCAGTATTTT. Translating gives CASSEDGGWTDTQYF. V is TRBV6-1 and J is TRBJ2-3, with D possibly matching TRBD1 (6 bases). The CDR3 length is 15 residues. Germline V gene sequence: CDR1 MNHNS, CDR2 SASEGT. Trimming took off 1 base at V and 3 bases at J, with 11 bases between the two ends.

The genes are TRBV24-1 and TRBJ2-2; 13 nucleotides align to TRBD2. The CDR3 consists of 17 residues. V was clipped by 3 bases and J by 6 bases; unmatched bases: 6. The germline gives CDR1 KGHDR, CDR2 SFDVKD. This CDR3 reads CATSDPGLAGRAGELFF. DNA for the CDR3: TGTGCCACCAGTGATCCGGGACTAGCGGGAAGAGCCGGGGAGCTGTTTTTT.

The chain joins TRBV7-3 to TRBJ2-7; 8 bases align to TRBD1. Germline assignment: CDR1 SGHTA and CDR2 FQGTGA. With 4 bases clipped from V and 3 bases from J, the junction kept 11 bases outside the gene matches. The CDR3 has 16 residues. The CDR3 DNA reads as TGTGCCAGCAGCTCCCCTCCGGACAGGGCTTGCTACGAGCAGTACTTC. Its translation is CASSSPPDRACYEQYF.

This clone occurred once. V usage is TRBV6-5 and J usage is TRBJ1-1; D is possibly TRBD1 (6 bases). Trimming took off 2 bases at V and 5 bases at J, with 9 bases between the two ends. This CDR3 has 13 amino acids. Germline V gene lookup returns CDR1 MNHEY and CDR2 SVGAGI. In DNA form, the CDR3 reads TGTGCCAGCAGTTACGTGCAGGGGACTGAAGCTTTCTTT. Encoded protein: CASSYVQGTEAFF.

This chain joins TRBV5-5 and TRBJ2-1; D is unresolved. Deletions cut 0 bases from V and 0 bases from J, with 16 bases between. The CDR3 consists of 18 residues. Germline CDR1 reads SGHKS; CDR2 reads YYEKEE (reference sequence). Here the CDR3 reads CASSLAPSMLRSYNEQFF. The CDR3 region has the DNA TGTGCCAGCAGCTTGGCCCCTTCCATGCTGCGCTCCTACAATGAGCAGTTCTTC. The full variable domain, with the rest looked up from reference TRBV5-5 and TRBJ2-1, is DAGVTQSPTHLIKTRGQQVTLRCSPISGHKSVSWYQQVLGQGPQFIFQYYEKEERGRGNFPDRFSARQFPNYSSELNVNALLLGDSALYLCASSLAPSMLRSYNEQFFGPGTRLTVL.

The chain employs TRBV28 and TRBJ1-5; 10 bases agree with TRBD1. The CDR3 spans 14 residues. Per germline, CDR1 MDHEN and CDR2 SYDVKM. J gave up 5 bases and V 10 bases, and 8 bases lay outside the gene matches. The CDR3 DNA reads as TGTGCCATTTCCGGGACAGGGGAATATCAGCCCCAGCATTTT. This codes for CAISGTGEYQPQHF.

The table lists this clone with a count of one. The chain recombines TRBV2 with TRBJ1-2; D may be TRBD1 (5 bases). Germline V gene lookup returns CDR1 SNHLY and CDR2 FYNNEI. The CDR3 extends over 13 amino acids. With 5 bases removed from V and 6 bases from J, the gap between germline ends came to 13 bases. CDR3: CASSSTNRNGYTF. The CDR3 DNA reads TGTGCCAGCAGTTCTACTAACAGGAATGGCTACACCTTC.

This sequence joins TRBV5-5 and TRBJ2-7; TRBD1 matches at 9 bases. Per germline, CDR1 SGHKS and CDR2 YYEKEE (reference sequence). CDR3 length: 15 residues. V was pared by 4 bases and J by 0 bases, with 5 bases of the junction left unmatched. The CDR3 region has the DNA TGTGCCAGCAGCGCCGGGACAGGGAACTCCTACGAGCAGTACTTC. The encoded protein is CASSAGTGNSYEQYF.

V is TRBV6-2 or TRBV6-3 and J is TRBJ2-2; TRBD2 aligns across 8 bases. The ends lost 5 bases at V and 2 bases at J; junction bases unmatched: 10. CDR3 length: 17 residues. Germline V gene lookup returns CDR1 MNHEY and CDR2 SVGEGT. The CDR3 sequence is CASSKRAGGLNTGELFF. CDR3 DNA sequence: TGTGCCAGCAGTAAACGGGCGGGAGGCCTAAACACCGGGGAGCTGTTTTTT.

The V gene is TRBV15, the J gene TRBJ1-2; the match to TRBD1 covers 8 bases. Germline V gene lookup returns CDR1 LNHNV and CDR2 YYDKDF (reference sequence). The CDR3 spans 14 residues. V shed 3 bases and J 8 bases; nucleotides not matched to a gene: 8. CDR3 bases: TGTGCCACCAGCAGGAACCAGGGGGCGCTGGGCTACACCTTC. This encodes CATSRNQGALGYTF.

The genes are TRBV29-1 and TRBJ1-1; TRBD1 might be the D (6 bases). Trimming left V 2 bases short and J 1 base short, with 14 bases between. The CDR3 consists of 15 residues. Germline loops: CDR1 SQVTM, CDR2 ANQGSEA. This CDR3 reads CSVESGGRGNTEAFF. CDR3 coding DNA: TGCAGCGTTGAAAGCGGGGGGCGCGGGAACACTGAAGCTTTCTTT.

The chain links TRBV9 to TRBJ2-7; D is undetermined. There are 13 residues in the CDR3. V was shortened by 0 bases and J by 3 bases, with 7 bases between the two germline ends. Germline V lookup: CDR1 SGDLS, CDR2 YYNGEE. The CDR3 is CASSVAADYEQYF. The DNA of the CDR3 is TGTGCCAGCAGCGTAGCCGCAGACTACGAGCAGTACTTC.

This clone was counted many times. The chain couples TRBV27 to TRBJ2-3; TRBD2 might be the D (6 bases). Germline CDR1 MNHEY, CDR2 SMNVEV (reference sequence). V dropped 6 bases and J dropped 2 bases, with 15 bases sitting between them. The CDR3 sequence is 15 residues long. CDR3 nucleotides: TGTGCCAGCAGGCGGGGTGGCGGGGTCACAGATACGCAGTATTTT. Encoded protein: CASRRGGGVTDTQYF.

The chain combines TRBV6-5 with TRBJ1-5; 7 bases are a match to TRBD1. Germline V CDR1 and CDR2: MNHEY, SVGAGI. The CDR3 totals 14 residues. Unmatched junction bases numbered 7, after V lost 5 bases and J lost 6 bases. CDR3 nucleotides: TGTGCCAGCAGTCAACAGGGGAATTCTCAGCCCCAGCATTTT. Protein sequence: CASSQQGNSQPQHF.

This chain joins TRBV10-1 and TRBJ1-2; 8 positions agree with TRBD1. This CDR3 is 13 amino acids long. The V and J ends lost 5 bases and 5 bases, in that order; junction bases with no gene match: 4. Germline loops: CDR1 WNHNN, CDR2 SYGVQD (reference sequence). The CDR3 loop is CASSMDRDYGYTF. CDR3 DNA: TGCGCCAGCAGTATGGACAGGGATTATGGCTACACCTTC.

This clone was recorded a few times. The CDR3 spells CASSRGTGARSFGYTF. As DNA, the CDR3 is TGTGCCAGCAGTAGGGGGACAGGGGCCCGAAGTTTCGGCTACACCTTC. This sequence joins TRBV27 and TRBJ1-2; TRBD1 agrees at 10 bases. The CDR3 contains 16 residues. V trimming: 5 bases; J trimming: 8 bases; junction bases outside the gene matches: 14. The germline gives CDR1 MNHEY, CDR2 SMNVEV (reference sequence).

The rearrangement joins TRBV6-5 to TRBJ1-2; 10 positions match TRBD1. From germline, CDR1 is MNHEY and CDR2 SVGAGI. V trimming: 6 bases; J trimming: 3 bases; junction bases outside the gene matches: 7. This CDR3 comprises 15 residues. CDR3 bases: TGTGCCAGCAGCCGACAGGGGGCGCGGGACTATGGCTACACCTTC. Protein sequence: CASSRQGARDYGYTF.

V and J are TRBV9 and TRBJ2-1; the D gene is possibly TRBD2 (5 bases). CDR1 SGDLS and CDR2 YYNGEE come from the germline V gene. This CDR3 region has 16 residues. V lost 0 bases and J 6 bases, leaving 16 bases between the germline ends. The chain's CDR3 is CASSVVSSGGTNEQFF. CDR3 nucleotides: TGTGCCAGCAGCGTAGTGTCCAGCGGAGGAACCAATGAGCAGTTCTTC.

The chain recombines TRBV12-3 or TRBV12-4 with TRBJ1-2, with 7 positions matching TRBD1. The V segment lost 5 bases and the J segment 7 bases; nucleotides outside the gene matches: 1. The CDR3 is 11 residues long. In DNA form, the CDR3 reads TGTGCCAGCAGTCGACAGGGTGGCTACACCTTC. It specifies CASSRQGGYTF.

The chain uses TRBV11-2 and TRBJ2-3; 9 nucleotides match TRBD2. The V gene's germline CDR1 is SGHAT and CDR2 FQNNGV. V gave up 6 bases and J gave up 2 bases; unmatched junction bases: 12. This CDR3 is 17 amino acids long. The CDR3 spells CASRGSGGPYFTDTQYF. Written as DNA, the CDR3 is TGTGCCAGCAGAGGCAGCGGGGGGCCATATTTCACAGATACGCAGTATTTT.